These T cell receptor beta chains were read from a single sample in a study of T cell repertoires in cytomegalovirus infection. No antigen is known for these receptors. MiXCR, run by TCRdb on the reads, gives a single entry per CDR3 protein. Here the sample spans about 700,000 distinct CDR3 sequences, around 30% being singletons. Sequences were derived from cultured PBMCs, sampled from culture after CMV antigen stimulation. These receptors were collected from a human donor in good health (CMV status not recorded). Some clones in this sample may be carry-over from other donors' samples. Both conserved end residues are part of each CDR3. Each record gives: CDR3 length, D gene, J gene, clone size, V gene, CDR3 DNA, CDR3 protein. A D gene is named only where the DNA matches it firmly. Clone size appears in some rows only: once, few, many, or a class for an expanded clone.

>19|TRBD1|TRBJ1-5|-|TRBV19
TGTGCCAGTAGTATGGGGCGGGGACAGGGGGCTGGAAGCAATCAGCCCCAGCATTTT
CASSMGRGQGAGSNQPQHF
>12|TRBD1|TRBJ2-5|-|TRBV19
TGTGCCAGTACCGACAGGGGAAAGACCCAGTACTTC
CASTDRGKTQYF
>14|TRBD1|TRBJ2-1|-|TRBV6-2/TRBV6-3
TGTGCCAGCAGTCAGCCGGGACAGGGTTACGAGCAGTTCTTC
CASSQPGQGYEQFF
>14|TRBD1|TRBJ2-1|-|TRBV10-3
TGTGCCATCAGGAAGGATCAGGGGGCTAATGAGCAGTTCTTC
CAIRKDQGANEQFF
>16|-|TRBJ2-3|-|TRBV18
TGTGCCAGCTCATCCTACGCGGGACTTGGGCCAGATACGCAGTATTTT
CASSSYAGLGPDTQYF
>12|-|TRBJ2-2|few|TRBV11-2
TGTGCCAGCAGCTTAAAAACCGGGGAGCTGTTTTTT
CASSLKTGELFF
>15|-|TRBJ1-1|-|TRBV5-6
TGTGCCAGCAGCTGGCGAAGGGGAGGAAGCACTGAAGCTTTCTTT
CASSWRRGGSTEAFF
>13|TRBD1|TRBJ2-3|-|TRBV20-1
TGCAGTGCATTAACAGGGGTCGCAGATACGCAGTATTTT
CSALTGVADTQYF
>18|-|TRBJ1-6|few|TRBV7-9
TGTGCCAGCAGCCTTCAAGCAGGGAAGAGCTCCTATAATTCACCCCTCCACTTT
CASSLQAGKSSYNSPLHF
>16|-|TRBJ2-1|-|TRBV2
TGTGCCAGCAGTCTTACTCTGAGCGGGCTAGCCAGTGAGCAGTTCTTC
CASSLTLSGLASEQFF
>14|-|TRBJ1-2|-|TRBV20-1
TGCAGTGCCAAGAGCTCGAGACAGACCCATGGCTACACCTTC
CSAKSSRQTHGYTF
>14|-|TRBJ2-1|few|TRBV29-1
TGCAGCGGTAGCGGCGATCCGGAGACGGGGCTGAAGCTCTTC
CSGSGDPETGLKLF
>15|-|TRBJ2-3|few|TRBV2
TGTGCCAGCGGGTTTCTTGCAGGCAGCACAGATACGCAGTATTTT
CASGFLAGSTDTQYF
>15|-|TRBJ1-5|few|TRBV19
TGTGCCAGTAGTCTCCGCCCAGGGGAAACCCAGCCCCAGCATTTT
CASSLRPGETQPQHF
>13|-|TRBJ1-2|few|TRBV7-9
TGTGCCAGCAGCTCAACAGGATACTATGGCTACACCTTC
CASSSTGYYGYTF
>11|-|TRBJ1-3|-|TRBV4-1
TGCGCCAGCAGGTTTGGAAACACCATATATTTT
CASRFGNTIYF
>16|TRBD2|TRBJ2-1|-|TRBV2
TGTGCCAGCAGTGCTAGCGGGAGATTATCCTACAATGAGCAGTTCTTC
CASSASGRLSYNEQFF
>14|-|TRBJ2-3|many|TRBV7-2
TGTGCCAGCAGCTCCGCCCCAAGGACAGATACGCAGTATTTT
CASSSAPRTDTQYF
>13|-|TRBJ2-1|few|TRBV20-1
TGCAGTGCCCCCTATACTCCCGACAATGAGCAGTTCTTC
CSAPYTPDNEQFF
>18|-|TRBJ1-3|few|TRBV4-1
TGCGCCAGCAGCCAAGGGGCACGGGGGCCTCCCTCTGGAAACACCATATATTTT
CASSQGARGPPSGNTIYF
>19|-|TRBJ1-1|many|TRBV7-6
TGTGCCAGCAGCTTAGGGGGGGGGGGCAGGGTGGGGATGAACACTGAAGCTTTCTTT
CASSLGGGGRVGMNTEAFF
>11|-|TRBJ2-1|once|TRBV6-1
TGTGCCACCCGCCGAGCCGAGGAGCAGTTCTTC
CATRRAEEQFF
>16|TRBD1|TRBJ2-1|-|TRBV27
TGTGCCAGCAGCGCAAAACAGGGGAGTCCCTACAATGAGCAGTTCTTC
CASSAKQGSPYNEQFF
>13|-|TRBJ1-5|many|TRBV7-8
TGTGCCAGCAGCCGCCACGTGGATCAGCCCCAGCATTTT
CASSRHVDQPQHF
>16|-|TRBJ1-4|-|TRBV7-2
TGTGCCAGCAGCTTAGCGCGGGTAGGGTCTAATGAAAAACTGTTTTTT
CASSLARVGSNEKLFF
>18|TRBD2|TRBJ2-3|-|TRBV4-2
TGTGCCAGCAGCCAAGGGCAGGCTCCGGGGGGGGCTTTAGATACGCAGTATTTT
CASSQGQAPGGALDTQYF
>14|TRBD2|TRBJ2-1|few|TRBV14
TGTGCCAGCAGCCTGGGACTAGCGAGACGCGAGCAGTTCTTC
CASSLGLARREQFF
>15|TRBD1|TRBJ2-7|once|TRBV11-1
TGTGCCAGCAGCTTAGTTGCGGGACAGGGGGGCGAGCAGTACTTC
CASSLVAGQGGEQYF
>15|-|TRBJ1-5|many|TRBV7-8
TGTGCCAGCAGCTCGAATCAGGGCAGGGTCCAGCCCCAGCATTTT
CASSSNQGRVQPQHF
>15|TRBD2|TRBJ2-5|-|TRBV9
TGTGCCAGCAGCGTAACCCCGCTAGCGGAAGAGACCCAGTACTTC
CASSVTPLAEETQYF
>15|TRBD2|TRBJ2-5|once|TRBV5-1
TGCGCCAGCAGCTTGGCCGGGAGGAGCCAAGAGACCCAGTACTTC
CASSLAGRSQETQYF
>15|-|TRBJ2-2|-|TRBV12-3/TRBV12-4
TGTGCCAGCAGTTTTCGGGCCAGCAACACCGGGGAGCTGTTTTTT
CASSFRASNTGELFF
>15|-|TRBJ2-1|-|TRBV11-2
TGTGCCAGCAGCTTAAGGACGTGGATCTACAATGAGCAGTTCTTC
CASSLRTWIYNEQFF
>15|-|TRBJ2-7|few|TRBV6-1
TGTGCCAGCAGTATTACAGCTCTGGATATGGACGAGCAGTACTTC
CASSITALDMDEQYF
>16|TRBD1|TRBJ1-5|-|TRBV19
TGTGCCAGTAGTCGGTGGGGACAGGGAATGGATCAGCCCCAGCATTTT
CASSRWGQGMDQPQHF
>15|TRBD1|TRBJ1-4|many|TRBV27
TGTGCCAGCAGCCCCAGGGGACAGGAGTCTGAAAAACTGTTTTTT
CASSPRGQESEKLFF
>12|-|TRBJ2-1|-|TRBV29-1
TGCAGCGTTGAAAACATATACAATGAGCAGTTCTTC
CSVENIYNEQFF
>14|-|TRBJ2-3|-|TRBV7-9
TGTGCCAGCAGCTTAGCGGCTAGCTTAGATACGCAGTATTTT
CASSLAASLDTQYF
>15|-|TRBJ2-3|many|TRBV7-2
TGTGCCAGCAGTGCCGGCGGGGCTGGCACAGATACGCAGTATTTT
CASSAGGAGTDTQYF
>14|-|TRBJ2-5|-|TRBV28
TGTGCCAGCAGTTCCGAACCCAGGCGGGAGACCCAGTACTTC
CASSSEPRRETQYF
>14|TRBD2|TRBJ2-5|many|TRBV7-2
TGTGCCAGCAGCTTAAGCGGGACCCAAGAGACCCAGTACTTC
CASSLSGTQETQYF
>16|TRBD2|TRBJ2-4|few|TRBV7-2
TGTGCCAGCAGCGAGACTAGCGGGAGGGTAGGAAACATTCAGTACTTC
CASSETSGRVGNIQYF
>15|-|TRBJ2-1|-|TRBV19
TGTGCCACCCATAGCGGAAGGTTTTCCTACAATGAGCAGTTCTTC
CATHSGRFSYNEQFF
>13|-|TRBJ2-3|-|TRBV19
TGTGCCACTTCTAGCGCCAGCACAGATACGCAGTATTTT
CATSSASTDTQYF
>17|TRBD1|TRBJ1-3|-|TRBV7-2
TGTGCCAGCAGCTTAGCGGCAGGGGGAAGCTCTGGAAACACCATATATTTT
CASSLAAGGSSGNTIYF
>17|-|TRBJ2-3|-|TRBV24-1
TGTGCCACCAGTGACCCCTCCCGCAGGGACGGCACAGATACGCAGTATTTT
CATSDPSRRDGTDTQYF
>12|-|TRBJ1-6|once|TRBV4-1
TGCGCCAGCAGCCACTTGGGGTCACCCCTCCACTTT
CASSHLGSPLHF
>13|-|TRBJ1-1|few|TRBV6-1
TGTGCCACTTTCCGGGACACACAAACGGAAGCTTTCTTT
CATFRDTQTEAFF
>14|-|TRBJ2-5|few|TRBV5-4
TGTGCCAGCAGGTCAAATGGAGGGGAAGAGACCCAGTACTTC
CASRSNGGEETQYF
>15|-|TRBJ2-1|-|TRBV7-8
TGTGCCAGCAGCTTAGGCGGGTACTTCTACAATGAGCAGTTCTTC
CASSLGGYFYNEQFF
>13|-|TRBJ1-6|-|TRBV7-8
TGTGCCAGCAGCAGGGGATATGATTCACCCCTCCACTTT
CASSRGYDSPLHF
>13|-|TRBJ1-3|-|TRBV25-1
TGTGCCAGTGGGAAGGCCTCTGGAAACACCATATATTTT
CASGKASGNTIYF
>17|-|TRBJ2-6|many|TRBV7-2
TGTGCCAGCAGCCTCCTGGGGGGCGCCTCTGGGGCCAACGTCCTGACTTTC
CASSLLGGASGANVLTF
>15|-|TRBJ1-2|-|TRBV4-3
TGCGCCAGCAGCCAAGATCCCACAGGGTGGCTTGGCTACACCTTC
CASSQDPTGWLGYTF
>15|-|TRBJ1-5|few|TRBV7-2
TGTGCCAGCAGCTTAGTGGGGGGGGGGGTACAGCCCCAGCATTTT
CASSLVGGGVQPQHF
>15|-|TRBJ2-7|once|TRBV28
TGTGCCAGCAGTTTAGACCGTGTGGCTTCCTACGAGCAGTACTTC
CASSLDRVASYEQYF